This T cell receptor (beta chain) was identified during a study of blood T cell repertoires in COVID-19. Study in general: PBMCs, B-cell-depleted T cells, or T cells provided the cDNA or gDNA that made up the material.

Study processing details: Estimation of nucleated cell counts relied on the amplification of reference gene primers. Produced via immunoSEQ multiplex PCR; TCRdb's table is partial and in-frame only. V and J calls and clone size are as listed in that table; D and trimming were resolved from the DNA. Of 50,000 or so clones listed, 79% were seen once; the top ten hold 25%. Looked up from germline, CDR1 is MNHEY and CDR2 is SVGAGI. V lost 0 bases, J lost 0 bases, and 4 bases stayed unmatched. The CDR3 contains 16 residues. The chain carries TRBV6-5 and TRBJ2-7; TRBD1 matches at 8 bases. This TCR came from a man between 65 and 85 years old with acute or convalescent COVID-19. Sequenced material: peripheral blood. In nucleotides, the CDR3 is TGTGCCAGCAGTTACTCTCGGACAGGGAGCTCCTACGAGCAGTACTTC. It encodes CASSYSRTGSSYEQYF.